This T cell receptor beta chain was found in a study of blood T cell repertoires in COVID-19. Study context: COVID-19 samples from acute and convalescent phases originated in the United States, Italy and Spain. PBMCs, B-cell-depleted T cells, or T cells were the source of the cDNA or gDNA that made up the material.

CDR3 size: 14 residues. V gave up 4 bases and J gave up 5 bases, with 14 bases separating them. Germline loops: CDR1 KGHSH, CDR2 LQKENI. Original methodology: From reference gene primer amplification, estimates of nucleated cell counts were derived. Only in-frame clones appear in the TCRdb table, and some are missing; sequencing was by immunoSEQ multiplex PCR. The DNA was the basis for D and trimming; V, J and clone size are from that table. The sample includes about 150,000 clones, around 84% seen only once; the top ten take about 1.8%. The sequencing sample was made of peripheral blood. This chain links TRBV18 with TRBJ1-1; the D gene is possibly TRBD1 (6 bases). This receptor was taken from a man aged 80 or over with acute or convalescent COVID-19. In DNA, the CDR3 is TGTGCCAGCTCACGTGGACAGACGGAGACTGAAGCTTTCTTT. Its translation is CASSRGQTETEAFF.